This TCR beta chain was sequenced in a study of STAT5B mutations in CD4+ large granular lymphocyte leukemia (dated by TCRdb to about 2022). Describing the broader study: Among healthy controls, the CDR3 'QG' motif was associated with a particular HLA allele. Flow cytometry performed on FACSCanto II or FACSVerse showed that the purified fractions had more than 95% purity among lymphocytes. The TCRbeta repertoires of CD4+ T-cell large granular lymphocyte leukemia patients were compared with the TCRbeta repertoires of healthy blood donors. Points the paper makes about the study in general: Enrichment of TRBV06-family usage was observed among the top patient clones (8/27) relative to healthy controls (2/35). The data were not HLA-matched, and the higher clonality in CD4+ T-LGLL than in CD8+ T-LGLL could be due to the relatively small sample size. Each patient's main leukemic clonotypes were private, but about a quarter of these clonotypes showed up at low frequency in the non-leukemic repertoires of other patients. CD4-sorted patient repertoires appeared more clonal than healthy CD4+ repertoires, and this difference persisted after removing the putative leukemic clones.

TCRbeta rearrangements were sequenced from genomic DNA using the immunoSEQ assay at survey resolution. The study's processing was this. In the TCR sequencing data, the lowest productive clonotype frequency that could be detected was 2.59 x 10-5. Only productive TCRbeta rearrangements, defined as complete and in-frame sequences, were included in the analyses. The clonality of each sample was calculated as Simpson clonality in the immunoSEQ Analyzer version 3.0. Clones were grouped by frequency into very rare, small, medium, large (1-20%) or hyperexpanded (>20%) categories. Generation probabilities were estimated with OLGA 1.2.3, V-gene circos plots were generated with VDJtools, specificities were searched for in VDJdb, and CDR3 motifs were identified with GLIPH. TCRdb took over this immuneACCESS table, retaining in-frame rearrangements with V and J assigned. Such tables are incomplete; in checked studies, under half of the missing clones stem from an unresolved V gene, and the remainder is unexplained. V and J calls and clone size are copied from that table; D and trimming were computed from the DNA. The sample profile shows about 30,000 clones; roughly 75% of them were found once. The ten largest clones take up approximately 2.8% of the sample.

Healthy controls were some 35 blood donors whose buffy coats came from the Finnish Red Cross blood service. All TCR-sequenced material derived from peripheral blood: patient blood samples and healthy donor buffy coats. Peripheral blood mononuclear cells were isolated by Ficoll-Hypaque gradient centrifugation. For the healthy controls, CD4+ cells were obtained from buffy coats by magnetic purification. The Gentra Puregene Cell and Tissue kit was used for genomic DNA extraction, and quantification was performed on a Qubit 2.0 fluorometer. Details on this clone: Its target antigen remains unknown. Base qualities are missing; no much larger clone stands one base away.

Looking up the germline V gene (reference sequence) yields CDR1 MNHNY and CDR2 SVGAGI. The CDR3 goes from the cysteine to the phenylalanine over 15 residues. Just CDR3 DNA is preserved here, 45 bases in frame from base 1. After removal of 0 bases from V and 8 bases from J, the junction retains 8 bases not matched to a gene. The sequence was collected from a human donor in good health. The sample consisted of CD4+ T cells from blood buffy coats. The chain is made from TRBV6-6 and TRBJ1-2, with TRBD1 matching 8 junction bases. This receptor has the CDR3 CASSYSRQGAWGYTF. The DNA is TGTGCCAGCAGTTACTCGAGGCAGGGGGCGTGGGGCTACACCTTC.